This T cell receptor beta chain was recorded in a study of high-grade serous ovarian cancer treatment subgroups. Study observations and caveats: Same-patient tumor repertoires overlapped at about 0.11 to 0.85; different patients barely overlapped. TCR relatedness rose with neoantigen level and trended with mutation load.

Repertoires were generated with immunoSEQ multiplex PCR, while TCRdb's copy carries only in-frame clones and drops some. Of fewer than 20,000 clones in the sample, around 72% were seen once. This clone was recorded a few times. Its specificity is not known. Germline V gene sequence: CDR1 LGHNA, CDR2 YNFKEQ. The CDR3 is 16 residues long. Trimming left V 0 bases short and J 2 bases short, with 14 bases between. Tumor tissue was taken before any definitive surgery or chemotherapy was given. The chain couples TRBV4-2 to TRBJ2-7; D may be TRBD1 (6 bases). The sequencing input was tumor tissue. The origin of this receptor is a human donor with high-grade serous ovarian cancer. For the CDR3, the DNA is TGTGCCAGCAGCCAAGATGAGGCCAGGGGAACCTACGAGCAGTACTTC. This encodes CASSQDEARGTYEQYF.